The entry below describes one TCR beta chain. What it binds is not known. This sample stems from a study of regulatory T cells in long-lasting Graves disease. Study findings and constraints: The study found TRBV28, TRBJ1-2 and TRBJ2-5 favored in persistent disease.

With iRepertoire HTBI primers and Arm-PCR of CDR3 regions, TCR beta libraries were built. TCRdb re-called the multiplex PCR reads with MiXCR, one entry per CDR3 protein. In the table there are hundreds of thousands of distinct CDR3 sequences, around 16% of which are singletons. Time point of the sample: newly diagnosed GD, antithyroid drugs for less than 3 months. Making the TCR library involved RNA that had been extracted from PBMCs. The germline V gene has CDR1 MDHEN and CDR2 SYDVKM. The CDR3 has 16 residues. V lost 5 bases to trimming and J lost 1 base, with 15 bases between them. These data are also associated with another study on T cells in Graves' hyperthyroidism and ophthalmopathy.

Sequences were derived from peripheral blood mononuclear cells (PBMCs), sampled at new diagnosis, from a patient treated with antithyroid drugs. This TCR derives from a woman aged 40-65 years with Graves disease. The chain has TRBV28 and TRBJ2-4, with D possibly being TRBD1 (6 bases). The CDR3: CASSTHRVVAKNIQYF. The DNA of the CDR3 is TGTGCCAGCAGTACTCACAGGGTAGTGGCCAAAAACATTCAGTACTTC.